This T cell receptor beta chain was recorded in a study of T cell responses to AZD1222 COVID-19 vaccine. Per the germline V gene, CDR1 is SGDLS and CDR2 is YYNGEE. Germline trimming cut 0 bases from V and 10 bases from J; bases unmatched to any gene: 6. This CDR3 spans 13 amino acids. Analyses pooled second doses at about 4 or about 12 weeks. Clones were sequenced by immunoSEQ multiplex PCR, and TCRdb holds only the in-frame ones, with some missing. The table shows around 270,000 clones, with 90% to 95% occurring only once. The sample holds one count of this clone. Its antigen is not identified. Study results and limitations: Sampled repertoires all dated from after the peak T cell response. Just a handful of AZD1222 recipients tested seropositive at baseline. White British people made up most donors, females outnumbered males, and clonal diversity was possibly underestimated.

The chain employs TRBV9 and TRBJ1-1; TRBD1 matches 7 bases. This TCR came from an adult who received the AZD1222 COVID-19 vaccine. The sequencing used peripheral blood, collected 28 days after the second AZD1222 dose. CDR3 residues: CASSVASEGAAFF. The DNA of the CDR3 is TGTGCCAGCAGCGTAGCTTCGGAGGGGGCAGCTTTCTTT.